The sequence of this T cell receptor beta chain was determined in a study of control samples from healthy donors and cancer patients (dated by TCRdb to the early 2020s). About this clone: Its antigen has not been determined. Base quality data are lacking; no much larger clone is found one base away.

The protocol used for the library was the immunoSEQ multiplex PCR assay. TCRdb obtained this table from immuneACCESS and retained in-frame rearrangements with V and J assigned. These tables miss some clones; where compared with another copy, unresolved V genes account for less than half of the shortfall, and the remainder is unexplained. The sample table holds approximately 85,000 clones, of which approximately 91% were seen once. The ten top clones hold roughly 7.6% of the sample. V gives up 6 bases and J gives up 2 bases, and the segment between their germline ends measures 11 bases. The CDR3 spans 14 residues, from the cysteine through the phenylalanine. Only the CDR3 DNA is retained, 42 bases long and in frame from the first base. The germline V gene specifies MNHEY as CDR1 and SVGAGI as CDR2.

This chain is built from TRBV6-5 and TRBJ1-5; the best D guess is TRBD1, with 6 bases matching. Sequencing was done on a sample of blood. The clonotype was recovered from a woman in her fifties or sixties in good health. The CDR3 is CASRKGQRNQPQHF. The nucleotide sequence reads TGTGCCAGCAGAAAAGGACAGCGCAATCAGCCCCAGCATTTT.